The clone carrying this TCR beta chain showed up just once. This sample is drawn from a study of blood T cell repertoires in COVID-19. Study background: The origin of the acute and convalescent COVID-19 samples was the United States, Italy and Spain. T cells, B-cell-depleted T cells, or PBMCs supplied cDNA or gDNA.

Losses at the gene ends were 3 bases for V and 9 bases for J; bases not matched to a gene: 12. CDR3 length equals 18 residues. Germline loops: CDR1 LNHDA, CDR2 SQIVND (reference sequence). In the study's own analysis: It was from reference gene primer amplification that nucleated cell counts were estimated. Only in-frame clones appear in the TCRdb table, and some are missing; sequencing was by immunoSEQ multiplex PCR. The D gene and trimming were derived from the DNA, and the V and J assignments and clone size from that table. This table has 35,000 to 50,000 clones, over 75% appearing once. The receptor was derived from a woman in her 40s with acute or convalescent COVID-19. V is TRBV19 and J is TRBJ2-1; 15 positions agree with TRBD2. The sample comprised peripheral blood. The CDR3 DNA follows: TGTGCCAGTAGTATCTCCGGACTAGCGGGAGGGCCTGATAGTGAGCAGTTCTTC. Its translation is CASSISGLAGGPDSEQFF.